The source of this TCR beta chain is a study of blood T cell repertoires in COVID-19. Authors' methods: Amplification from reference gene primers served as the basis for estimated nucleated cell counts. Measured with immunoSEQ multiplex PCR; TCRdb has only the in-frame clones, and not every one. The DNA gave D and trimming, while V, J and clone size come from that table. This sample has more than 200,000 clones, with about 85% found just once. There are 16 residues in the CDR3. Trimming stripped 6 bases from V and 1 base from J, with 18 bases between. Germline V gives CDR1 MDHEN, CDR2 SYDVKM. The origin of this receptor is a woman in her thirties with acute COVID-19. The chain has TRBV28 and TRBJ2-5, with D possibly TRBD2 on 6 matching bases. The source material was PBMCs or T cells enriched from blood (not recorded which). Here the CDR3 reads CASSPWRATLQETQYF. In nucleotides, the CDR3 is TGTGCCAGCAGCCCTTGGAGGGCGACGCTCCAAGAGACCCAGTACTTC.